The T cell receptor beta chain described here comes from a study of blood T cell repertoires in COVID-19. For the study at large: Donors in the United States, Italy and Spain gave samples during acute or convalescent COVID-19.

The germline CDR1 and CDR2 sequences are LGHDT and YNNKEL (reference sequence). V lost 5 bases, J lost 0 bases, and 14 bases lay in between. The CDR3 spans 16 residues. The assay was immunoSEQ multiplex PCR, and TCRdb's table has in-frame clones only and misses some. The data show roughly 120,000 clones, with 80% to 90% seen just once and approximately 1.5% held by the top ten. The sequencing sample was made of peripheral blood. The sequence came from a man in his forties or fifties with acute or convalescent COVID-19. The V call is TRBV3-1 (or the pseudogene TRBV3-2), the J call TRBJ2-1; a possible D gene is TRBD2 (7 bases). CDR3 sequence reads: CASSGRGGSSYNEQFF. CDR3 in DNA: TGTGCCAGCAGCGGAAGGGGGGGAAGCTCCTACAATGAGCAGTTCTTC.